A single sample gave rise to the 8 T cell receptor beta chains below, sequenced in a study of MAIT cells during Salmonella Paratyphi A infection. TCRdb fed the 5' RACE reads into MiXCR, producing one record per CDR3 protein. The table includes about 710 distinct CDR3 sequences, 15% to 20% detected once. No antigen has been identified for these receptors. Time point: after infection, following antibiotic treatment. Flow cytometry identified and sorted MAIT cells as Valpha7.2+ CD161+ T cells. Findings and caveats of the study: MAIT cell TRBV usage was oligoclonal, favouring TRBV20 and TRBV6, and apparently unchanged by infection.

The sample was MAIT cells from blood, taken at the last sampling point of the challenge study. Receptors were obtained from a person aged 18 to 70 who was deliberately infected with Salmonella Paratyphi A in a paratyphoid fever challenge study.

This CDR3 reads CSARGLAGGQGETQYF. The CDR3 DNA sequence: TGCAGTGCTAGAGGACTAGCGGGGGGGCAGGGAGAGACCCAGTACTTC. This chain connects TRBV20-1 to TRBJ2-5; 14 bases match TRBD2. V lost 1 base, J lost 4 bases, and 5 bases stayed unmatched. This CDR3 spans 16 amino acids. CDR1 is DFQATT and CDR2 is SNEGSKA in the germline V gene (reference sequence).

In its sample, this clonotype ranks as medium-sized. V is TRBV24-1 and J is TRBJ2-2; perhaps TRBD2 as D (6 bases). The germline CDR1 and CDR2 sequences are KGHDR and SFDVKD. V gave up 3 bases and J gave up 3 bases, with 10 bases separating them. This CDR3 region has 15 residues. The CDR3 nucleotides read TGTGCCACCAGTGATCCTCAGCGGGACACCGGGGAGCTGTTTTTT. Encoded protein: CATSDPQRDTGELFF.

This clonotype is medium-sized. The chain couples TRBV10-3 to TRBJ2-3, with 8 nucleotides matching TRBD1. Germline-derived CDR1 and CDR2 are ENHRY and SYGVKD. The length of the CDR3 is 16 residues. With 0 bases clipped from V and 1 base from J, the junction kept 3 bases outside the gene matches. The CDR3 region has the DNA TGTGCCATCAGTGAGTCTCCGGGACAGGGCACAGATACGCAGTATTTT. Amino acids: CAISESPGQGTDTQYF.

This clonotype is classed as medium-sized. The chain is built from TRBV2 and TRBJ1-5; D is ambiguous. V dropped 4 bases and J dropped 2 bases, with 6 bases sitting between them. This CDR3 spans 13 amino acids. Germline lookup yields CDR1 SNHLY and CDR2 FYNNEI. The CDR3 nucleotides read TGTGCCAGCAGTGTCGACGGCAATCAGCCCCAGCATTTT. Translating it yields CASSVDGNQPQHF.

V gene TRBV5-1 combines with J gene TRBJ1-1; D perhaps matches TRBD1 (6 bases). The length of the CDR3 is 14 residues. V was shortened by 2 bases and J by 4 bases, with 12 bases between the two germline ends. Germline V gene lookup returns CDR1 SGHRS and CDR2 YFSETQ. The DNA of the CDR3 is TGCGCCAGCAGCTTACAGGGTGGGGTCACTGAAGCTTTCTTT. Encoded protein: CASSLQGGVTEAFF. Full variable domain (remainder filled in from reference TRBV5-1 and TRBJ1-1): KAGVTQTPRYLIKTRGQQVTLSCSPISGHRSVSWYQQTPGQGLQFLFEYFSETQRNKGNFPGRFSGRQFSNSRSEMNVSTLELGDSALYLCASSLQGGVTEAFFGQGTRLTVV.

The chain joins TRBV6-2 or TRBV6-3 to TRBJ2-1; 7 bases are shared with TRBD1. Germline V CDR1 and CDR2: MNHEY, SVGEGT. The ends lost 8 bases at V and 2 bases at J; junction bases unmatched: 9. The CDR3 runs 15 residues. The CDR3 DNA follows: TGTGCCAGCGAAAAAGGGGGCGAAGCCTACAATGAGCAGTTCTTC. Protein sequence: CASEKGGEAYNEQFF.

V usage is TRBV20-1 and J usage is TRBJ1-1, with 10 bases identical to TRBD1. CDR1 is DFQATT, CDR2 SNEGSKA, per germline (reference sequence). Trimming cost V 6 bases and J 3 bases; bases outside gene matches: 7. The CDR3 is made up of 14 amino acids. The CDR3, as DNA: TGCAGTGCCGGAGGACAGGGGGGGCACACTGAAGCTTTCTTT. Protein: CSAGGQGGHTEAFF.

In its sample, this clonotype is medium-sized. The chain couples TRBV4-3 to TRBJ2-1, with 10 positions matching TRBD1. In germline, CDR1 is LGHNA, CDR2 YSLEER. CDR3 length: 16 amino acids. With 0 bases clipped from V and 6 bases from J, the junction kept 5 bases outside the gene matches. The CDR3 is CASSQDPGTGANEQFF. CDR3 coding DNA: TGCGCCAGCAGCCAAGATCCCGGGACAGGGGCCAATGAGCAGTTCTTC.